The next 24 T cell receptor beta chains were all read from a single sample in a study of blood T cells in healthy people across ages. A second PCR of roughly 7 to 11 cycles used a sample-barcoded 5' primer and a J-beta primer mix. TCRdb re-derived calls from the 5' RACE reads in MiXCR, one entry per CDR3 protein. The sample lists over 1,500,000 distinct CDR3 sequences, roughly 43% occurring once. What was sequenced was blood. Receptor source: a human donor in good health.

The J gene is TRBJ2-4, the V gene TRBV7-8; D is unresolved. The end of the DNA is better explained by TRBJ2-7, so the J call may be wrong. This CDR3 spans 13 amino acids. The germline gives CDR1 SGHVS, CDR2 FQNEAQ. Here the CDR3 DNA reads TGTGCCAGCAAGTTGGCAGCAACCTACGAGCAGTACTTC. As protein: CASKLAATYEQYF.

J is TRBJ1-2 and V is TRBV28; 9 bases fit TRBD1. The CDR3 has 12 amino acids. The junction had 3 bases not matched to a gene; V was cut back by 5 bases and J by 8 bases. Germline CDR1 is MDHEN and CDR2 is SYDVKM. CDR3 coding DNA: TGTGCCAGCAGTGTGACAGGGGGAGGCTACACCTTC. This encodes CASSVTGGGYTF.

Only a few counts were recorded for this clonotype. The rearrangement uses TRBV12-3 or TRBV12-4 and TRBJ1-2, with a possible D match to TRBD1 (5 bases). V lost 7 bases and J lost 4, with 10 bases in between. The CDR3 extends over 12 amino acids. The CDR3 DNA sequence: TGTGCCAGCAATATCGGGGCCTATGGCTACACCTTC. Protein sequence: CASNIGAYGYTF.

This clonotype has a handful of counts. The CDR3 sequence is CASSYDHRAYGYTF. CDR3 in DNA: TGCGCCAGCAGCTACGACCACAGGGCCTATGGCTACACCTTC. The chain carries TRBV5-1 and TRBJ1-2; maybe TRBD1 (6 bases). The CDR3 sequence is 14 residues long. Germline V gene lookup returns CDR1 SGHRS and CDR2 YFSETQ. V lost 3 bases to trimming and J lost 4 bases, with 13 bases between them. Variable domain in full (rest from reference TRBV5-1 and TRBJ1-2): KAGVTQTPRYLIKTRGQQVTLSCSPISGHRSVSWYQQTPGQGLQFLFEYFSETQRNKGNFPGRFSGRQFSNSRSEMNVSTLELGDSALYLCASSYDHRAYGYTFGSGTRLTVV.

This clonotype was counted a few times. The chain links TRBV5-1 to TRBJ1-4; 8 nucleotides match TRBD1. With V trimmed by 4 bases and J by 6 bases, 5 bases remained unmatched. The CDR3 covers 14 residues. The germline CDR1 and CDR2 sequences are SGHRS and YFSETQ. The CDR3 sequence: CASSLQGADEKLFF. Written as DNA, the CDR3 is TGCGCCAGCAGCCTTCAGGGGGCGGATGAAAAACTGTTTTTT.

CDR3 sequence: CSARPGTNNQETQYF. CDR3 in DNA: TGCAGTGCTAGACCCGGGACTAATAATCAAGAGACCCAGTACTTC. The chain has TRBV20-1 and TRBJ2-5; 7 bases are shared with TRBD2. Germline V gives CDR1 DFQATT, CDR2 SNEGSKA (reference sequence). V lost 2 bases to trimming and J lost 2 bases; unmatched junction nucleotides: 8. CDR3 length equals 15 residues.

This clonotype was seen at least ten times. The chain carries TRBV27 and TRBJ2-7; D may be TRBD2 (7 bases). The germline V gene encodes CDR1 MNHEY and CDR2 SMNVEV (reference sequence). Trimming removed 7 bases from V and 6 bases from J, with 34 bases in between. The CDR3 runs 19 residues. CDR3 protein: CASNKWGGEAGRTPSEQYF. The DNA for the CDR3 is TGTGCCAGCAATAAGTGGGGGGGCGAAGCGGGGCGAACACCTAGCGAGCAGTACTTC.

This CDR3 reads CAGGQTYEQYF. CDR3 nucleotide sequence: TGTGCCGGTGGACAGACCTACGAGCAGTACTTC. The chain recombines TRBV2 with TRBJ2-7, with a possible D match to TRBD1 (6 bases). V dropped 11 bases and J dropped 2 bases, with 10 bases sitting between them. Germline lookup yields CDR1 SNHLY and CDR2 FYNNEI. The CDR3 spans 11 residues.

In nucleotides, the CDR3 is TGCGCCAGCAGCCAAGACGAGGAGATACATGGCTACACCTTC. Translation: CASSQDEEIHGYTF. The chain uses TRBV4-1 and TRBJ1-2; D remains ambiguous. The germline V gene encodes CDR1 MGHRA and CDR2 YSYEKL. V lost 0 bases and J lost 6, with 11 bases in between. The length of the CDR3 is 14 residues.

The rearrangement joins TRBV12-5 to TRBJ2-1, with D possibly being TRBD2 (7 bases). This CDR3 has 14 amino acids. Germline CDR1 and CDR2: LGHNT and FRNRAP. Trimming shortened V by 5 bases and J by 5 bases, and 13 bases separated the two germline ends. As DNA, the CDR3 is TGTGCTAGTGGTGGGGGGGGCCTTCACAATGAGCAGTTCTTC. Protein sequence: CASGGGGLHNEQFF.

This clonotype has more than one count but fewer than ten. V usage is TRBV6-5 and J usage is TRBJ2-3; tentative D call: TRBD1 (6 bases). V gave up 2 bases and J gave up 1 base, with 10 bases separating them. The CDR3 runs 15 residues. From germline, CDR1 is MNHEY and CDR2 SVGAGI. CDR3 coding DNA: TGTGCCAGCAGTTACGGGGGCAGTGGCACAGATACGCAGTATTTT. This translates into CASSYGGSGTDTQYF.

The V gene is TRBV7-3, the J gene TRBJ2-3; D is uncertain. The CDR3 consists of 13 residues. Germline lookup yields CDR1 SGHTA and CDR2 FQGTGA. Trimming took off 4 bases at V and 5 bases at J, with 10 bases between the two ends. CDR3 protein: CASSSPSQDTQYF. CDR3 coding DNA: TGTGCCAGCAGCTCCCCCTCACAAGATACGCAGTATTTT.

This clonotype was counted a few times. The rearrangement links TRBV7-3 to TRBJ2-1, with 7 bases lining up with TRBD1. The V gene's germline CDR1 is SGHTA and CDR2 FQGTGA. With 5 bases clipped from V and 9 bases from J, the junction kept 10 bases outside the gene matches. The CDR3 covers 14 residues. CDR3 residues: CASSPQTGTREQFF. CDR3 nucleotide sequence: TGTGCCAGCAGCCCCCAGACAGGGACGCGTGAGCAGTTCTTC.

The chain is built from TRBV12-5 and TRBJ1-1; TRBD1 agrees at 7 bases. V lost 5 bases and J lost 3; bases outside the gene matches: 3. This CDR3 has 13 residues. Looked up from germline, CDR1 is LGHNT and CDR2 is FRNRAP. In DNA form, the CDR3 reads TGTGCTAGTGGTCTCGGACAGGACACTGAAGCTTTCTTT. Protein sequence: CASGLGQDTEAFF.

The genes are TRBV6-4 and TRBJ1-2; TRBD1 matches 12 bases. V lost 8 bases to trimming and J lost 7 bases; unmatched junction nucleotides: 5. The length of the CDR3 is 13 residues. Germline assignment: CDR1 MRHNA and CDR2 SNTAGT. The CDR3 protein is CASRGQGAIGYTF. The DNA of the CDR3 is TGTGCCAGCCGGGGACAGGGGGCAATTGGCTACACCTTC.

The chain couples TRBV7-2 to TRBJ1-1; 7 bases are shared with TRBD1. The CDR3 contains 13 residues. CDR1 and CDR2 (germline): SGHTA, FQGNSA. V was pared by 6 bases and J by 4 bases, with 5 bases of the junction left unmatched. The DNA for the CDR3 is TGTGCCAGCAGATTGACAGGGCCCACTGAAGCTTTCTTT. Amino acid sequence: CASRLTGPTEAFF.

This clonotype came up a few times. This rearrangement joins TRBV12-3 or TRBV12-4 to TRBJ2-1; D gene uncertain. With 3 bases removed from V and 6 bases from J, the gap between germline ends came to 18 bases. The CDR3 is 16 amino acids. CDR3: CASSFYSVRVGNEQFF. CDR3 sequence (DNA): TGTGCCAGCAGTTTTTACAGCGTTCGGGTTGGCAATGAGCAGTTCTTC.

The chain joins TRBV29-1 to TRBJ1-1; 7 bases fit TRBD1. In germline, CDR1 is SQVTM, CDR2 ANQGSEA. The CDR3 is made up of 14 amino acids. J gave up 1 base and V 5 bases, and 7 bases lay outside the gene matches. Here the CDR3 reads CSVTGALENTEAFF. The DNA for the CDR3 is TGCAGCGTTACAGGGGCCCTAGAGAACACTGAAGCTTTCTTT.

The chain has TRBV5-1 and TRBJ1-2; D ambiguous. The CDR3 length is 15 residues. V lost 0 bases and J 4 bases, leaving 13 bases between the germline ends. Germline CDR1 and CDR2: SGHRS and YFSETQ. The CDR3 sequence: CASSLAEGSVYGYTF. In DNA, the CDR3 is TGCGCCAGCAGCTTGGCCGAGGGTTCGGTCTATGGCTACACCTTC.

The rearrangement uses TRBV15 and TRBJ1-5; TRBD1 agrees at 11 bases. CDR1 and CDR2 from the germline V gene are LNHNV and YYDKDF (reference sequence). CDR3 size: 14 residues. V lost 6 bases and J lost 7; bases outside the gene matches: 5. CDR3 amino acids: CATRRTGGGQPQHF. CDR3 bases: TGTGCCACCAGAAGGACAGGGGGCGGACAGCCCCAGCATTTT.

The chain is built from TRBV5-4 and TRBJ2-7; 8 bases are shared with TRBD1. Looked up from germline, CDR1 is SGHNT and CDR2 is YYREEE (reference sequence). The CDR3 contains 13 residues. The ends lost 5 bases at V and 5 bases at J; junction bases unmatched: 6. The CDR3 DNA reads as TGTGCCAGCAGGAAGGACAGGGCGGACGAGCAGTACTTC. This codes for CASRKDRADEQYF.

V gene TRBV18 combines with J gene TRBJ1-5; no clear D gene. Germline values: CDR1 KGHSH, CDR2 LQKENI. This CDR3 contains 14 residues. Trimming stripped 2 bases from V and 2 bases from J, with 7 bases between. The CDR3 DNA sequence: TGTGCCAGCTCACCAGGGTTTGGCAATCAGCCCCAGCATTTT. This gives the protein CASSPGFGNQPQHF.

The chain carries TRBV12-3 or TRBV12-4 and TRBJ2-1, with 12 bases identical to TRBD2. This CDR3 has 19 amino acids. The ends lost 5 bases at V and 0 bases at J; junction bases unmatched: 11. CDR3 coding DNA: TGTGCCAGCAGTCCGACTAGCGGGGGCCGAAAGAGCTCCTACAATGAGCAGTTCTTC. It yields the protein CASSPTSGGRKSSYNEQFF.

At least ten counts were recorded for this clonotype. One end of the junction does not line up with germline, which may come from a read error. The chain joins TRBV5-1 to TRBJ1-1, with 7 nucleotides matching TRBD1. CDR3 length equals 13 residues. Germline CDR1 is SGHRS and CDR2 is YFSETQ. CDR3 DNA sequence: TGTGCCAGCAGCTTAGACAGGGCGACTGAAGCTTTCTTT. Protein product: CASSLDRATEAFF.